Presented here are 17 T cell receptor beta chains from one specimen sequenced in a study of T cell changes during pregnancy in multiple sclerosis. Sequencing used immunoSEQ multiplex PCR; TCRdb keeps in-frame clones, though not all of them. The data contain 30,000 to 40,000 clones, roughly nine tenths of them singletons. The sequences come from CD4+ T cells from peripheral blood mononuclear cells, collected in the third trimester of pregnancy. The receptors here all came from a female donor in good health, enrolled as a control in a pregnancy study.

This clone was detected once. V gene TRBV6-5 combines with J gene TRBJ2-5; D unclear. CDR3 length: 14 residues. Germline V gene data show CDR1 as MNHEY and CDR2 as SVGAGI. V lost 0 bases, J lost 7 bases, and 12 bases lay in between. The CDR3 DNA reads TGTGCCAGCAGTTACTCGAACCAGCGTGTGACCCAGTACTTC. Its protein is CASSYSNQRVTQYF.

The sample holds a few counts of this clone. V gene TRBV7-9 combines with J gene TRBJ1-2, with TRBD1 identical over 7 bases. Per the germline V gene, CDR1 is SEHNR and CDR2 is FQNEAQ (reference sequence). The length of the CDR3 is 13 residues. V shed 5 bases and J 2 bases; nucleotides not matched to a gene: 2. The CDR3 DNA sequence: TGTGCCAGCAGCGAGACAGGGAACTATGGCTACACCTTC. Protein product: CASSETGNYGYTF.

V usage is TRBV19 and J usage is TRBJ2-1; 9 bases are a match to TRBD2. The CDR3 loop spans 16 amino acids. Germline values: CDR1 LNHDA, CDR2 SQIVND (reference sequence). The junction had 10 bases not matched to a gene; V was cut back by 6 bases and J by 4 bases. CDR3 nucleotide sequence: TGTGCCAGTAGCCTAGCCTTAGCGGGAGATTACAATGAGCAGTTCTTC. This codes for CASSLALAGDYNEQFF. Using reference TRBV19 and TRBJ2-1 for the parts outside the CDR3, the full variable domain is DGGITQSPKYLFRKEGQNVTLSCEQNLNHDAMYWYRQDPGQGLRLIYYSQIVNDFQKGDIAEGYSVSREKKESFPLTVTSAQKNPTAFYLCASSLALAGDYNEQFFGPGTRLTVL.

The rearrangement uses TRBV6-6 and TRBJ2-3; 9 nucleotides align to TRBD2. CDR1 is MNHNY and CDR2 is SVGAGI in the germline V gene (reference sequence). The CDR3 has 15 residues. The ends lost 5 bases at V and 2 bases at J; junction bases unmatched: 5. The CDR3 DNA follows: TGTGCCAGCAGTAAACTAGCGGGCAACACAGATACGCAGTATTTT. It translates to CASSKLAGNTDTQYF.

The rearrangement uses TRBV5-5 and TRBJ1-4, with D possibly being TRBD1 (5 bases). The CDR3 has 16 residues. V dropped 3 bases and J dropped 1 base, with 13 bases sitting between them. From germline, CDR1 is SGHKS and CDR2 YYEKEE (reference sequence). The DNA for the CDR3 is TGTGCCAGCAGCTCAAGGAGCGGGGGAACTAATGAAAAACTGTTTTTT. Encoded protein: CASSSRSGGTNEKLFF.

The V and J genes are TRBV7-8 and TRBJ2-5, with 9 bases that match TRBD1. This CDR3 has 15 amino acids. V lost 3 bases, J lost 4 bases, and 6 bases stayed unmatched. Germline loops: CDR1 SGHVS, CDR2 FQNEAQ. CDR3 residues: CASSFPGTGTETQYF. The CDR3 nucleotides read TGTGCCAGCAGCTTCCCCGGGACAGGGACAGAGACCCAGTACTTC.

The chain combines TRBV7-8 with TRBJ2-5; maybe TRBD2 (6 bases). Trimming cost V 1 base and J 5 bases, with 8 bases left between them. The CDR3 runs to 13 residues. Looked up from germline, CDR1 is SGHVS and CDR2 is FQNEAQ. This chain's CDR3 is CASSLGLAETQYF. CDR3 DNA: TGTGCCAGCAGCTTAGGGCTAGCGGAGACCCAGTACTTC.

The chain joins TRBV19 to TRBJ1-5; 8 bases are shared with TRBD1. V lost 2 bases, J lost 5 bases, and 5 bases stayed unmatched. Germline assignment: CDR1 LNHDA and CDR2 SQIVND (reference sequence). This CDR3 has 15 residues. CDR3 sequence (DNA): TGTGCCAGTAGTATATTGGGACAGGCTGATCAGCCCCAGCATTTT. Residues: CASSILGQADQPQHF.

This chain joins TRBV28 and TRBJ1-1; unclear D gene. Looked up from germline, CDR1 is MDHEN and CDR2 is SYDVKM. The ends were cut back, 3 bases at V and 1 base at J, with 18 bases in the middle. This CDR3 has 17 amino acids. The CDR3 region is CASSFPQPVLGNTEAFF. The CDR3 DNA reads as TGTGCCAGCAGTTTCCCTCAACCCGTTCTCGGGAACACTGAAGCTTTCTTT. Full variable domain (remainder filled in from reference TRBV28 and TRBJ1-1): DVKVTQSSRYLVKRTGEKVFLECVQDMDHENMFWYRQDPGLGLRLIYFSYDVKMKEKGDIPEGYSVSREKKERFSLILESASTNQTSMYLCASSFPQPVLGNTEAFFGQGTRLTVV.

The CDR3 protein is CASSYGLAGNNEQFF. The CDR3 DNA reads TGCGCCAGCAGCTACGGACTAGCGGGAAACAATGAGCAGTTCTTC. The rearrangement uses TRBV5-1 and TRBJ2-1; TRBD2 aligns across 12 bases. The germline CDR1 and CDR2 sequences are SGHRS and YFSETQ. The V and J ends lost 3 bases and 5 bases, in that order; junction bases with no gene match: 3. This CDR3 spans 15 amino acids.

This clone appeared a single time. The CDR3 DNA sequence: TGTGCCAGCAGCCAAGAGGAGACAGGGCCAGACACAGATACGCAGTATTTT. It specifies CASSQEETGPDTDTQYF. V and J are TRBV4-2 and TRBJ2-3; 7 nucleotides line up with TRBD1. The CDR3 spans 17 residues. The germline V gene has CDR1 LGHNA and CDR2 YNFKEQ. V trimming: 0 bases; J trimming: 2 bases; junction bases outside the gene matches: 8.

J is TRBJ2-7 and V is TRBV7-7; TRBD2 might be the D (5 bases). The germline gives CDR1 SSHAT, CDR2 FNYEAQ (reference sequence). V dropped 1 base and J dropped 5 bases, with 9 bases sitting between them. The CDR3 runs 13 residues. The CDR3, as DNA: TGTGCCAGCAGCTTAGGTACGAGGGACGAGCAGTACTTC. Translated: CASSLGTRDEQYF.

This clone has only a few counts. For the CDR3, the DNA is TGTGCCAGCAGCTTAGGGAGGGCCACTGAAGCTTTCTTT. Protein: CASSLGRATEAFF. The chain carries TRBV7-2 and TRBJ1-1, with D uncertain. CDR3 length: 13 residues. In germline, CDR1 is SGHTA, CDR2 FQGNSA. Trimming removed 1 base from V and 4 bases from J, with 7 bases in between.

This chain joins TRBV7-2 and TRBJ2-7; 11 bases align to TRBD1. CDR1 is SGHTA, CDR2 FQGNSA, per germline. V was clipped by 5 bases and J by 2 bases; unmatched bases: 5. This CDR3 region has 15 residues. DNA for the CDR3: TGTGCCAGCAGCCGCGTGGGACAGGGGGCCTACGAGCAGTACTTC. It translates to CASSRVGQGAYEQYF.

The chain employs TRBV5-1 and TRBJ1-4; 7 bases agree with TRBD1. The CDR3 is 16 residues long. V gave up 3 bases and J gave up 0 bases; unmatched junction bases: 5. Germline lookup yields CDR1 SGHRS and CDR2 YFSETQ. In DNA form, the CDR3 reads TGCGCCAGCAGCTGGGACAGCGCTGCAACTAATGAAAAACTGTTTTTT. This encodes CASSWDSAATNEKLFF.

The V call is TRBV5-1, the J call TRBJ1-4; 11 bases align to TRBD1. The junction had 3 bases not matched to a gene; V was cut back by 1 base and J by 7 bases. Per germline, CDR1 SGHRS and CDR2 YFSETQ. The CDR3 is made up of 15 amino acids. The CDR3 DNA reads TGCGCCAGCAGCTTGAGAGGGACAGGGGGTGAAAAACTGTTTTTT. It is translated as CASSLRGTGGEKLFF. Full variable domain (outside the CDR3, taken from reference TRBV5-1 and TRBJ1-4): KAGVTQTPRYLIKTRGQQVTLSCSPISGHRSVSWYQQTPGQGLQFLFEYFSETQRNKGNFPGRFSGRQFSNSRSEMNVSTLELGDSALYLCASSLRGTGGEKLFFGSGTQLSVL.

The chain joins TRBV7-2 to TRBJ1-1; D might be TRBD1 (6 bases). CDR3 size: 13 residues. The V gene lost 4 bases and the J gene lost 1 base, with 7 bases spanning the gap. Germline V lookup: CDR1 SGHTA, CDR2 FQGNSA. CDR3 in amino acids: CASSSDRNTEAFF. The CDR3 DNA reads as TGTGCCAGCAGCTCGGACAGGAACACTGAAGCTTTCTTT. The full variable domain, its missing parts supplied by reference TRBV7-2 and TRBJ1-1, is GAGVSQSPSNKVTEKGKDVELRCDPISGHTALYWYRQSLGQGLEFLIYFQGNSAPDKSGLPSDRFSAERTGGSVSTLTIQRTQQEDSAVYLCASSSDRNTEAFFGQGTRLTVV.